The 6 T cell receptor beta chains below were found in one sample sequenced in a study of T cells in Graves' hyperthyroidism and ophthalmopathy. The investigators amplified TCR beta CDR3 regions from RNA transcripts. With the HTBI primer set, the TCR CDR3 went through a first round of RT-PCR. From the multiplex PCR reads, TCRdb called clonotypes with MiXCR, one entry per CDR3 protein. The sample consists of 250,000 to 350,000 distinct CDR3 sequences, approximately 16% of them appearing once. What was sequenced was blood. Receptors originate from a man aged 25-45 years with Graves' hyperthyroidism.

The CDR3 DNA follows: TGTGCCAGCAGTGTCCTCGGACAGAGCTACGAGCAGTACTTC. This encodes CASSVLGQSYEQYF. This chain links TRBV6-1 with TRBJ2-7, with D possibly matching TRBD1 (6 bases). The V end was cut by 4 bases, the J end by 3 bases, with 13 bases between. Germline V CDR1 and CDR2: MNHNS, SASEGT. The CDR3 is made up of 14 amino acids.

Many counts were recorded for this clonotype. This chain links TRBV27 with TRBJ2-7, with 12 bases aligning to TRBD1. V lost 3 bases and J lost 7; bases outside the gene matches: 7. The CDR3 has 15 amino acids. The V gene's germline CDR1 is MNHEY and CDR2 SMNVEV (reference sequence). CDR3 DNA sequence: TGTGCCAGCAGTTTCCCGGGACAGGGGGCGAATGAGCAGTACTTC. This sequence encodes CASSFPGQGANEQYF.

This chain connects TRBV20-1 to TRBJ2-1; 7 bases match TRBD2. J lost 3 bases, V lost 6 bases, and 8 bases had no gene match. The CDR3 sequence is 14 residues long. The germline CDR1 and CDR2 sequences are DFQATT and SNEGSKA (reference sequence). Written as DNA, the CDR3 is TGCAGTGCCAAGCGGCTAGCGGACTACAATGAGCAGTTCTTC. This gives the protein CSAKRLADYNEQFF.

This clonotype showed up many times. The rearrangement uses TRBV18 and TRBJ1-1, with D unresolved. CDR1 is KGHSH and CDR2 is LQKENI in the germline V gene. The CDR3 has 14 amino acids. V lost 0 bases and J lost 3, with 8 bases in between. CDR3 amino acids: CASSPPTVYTEAFF. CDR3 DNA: TGTGCCAGCTCACCACCCACGGTTTACACTGAAGCTTTCTTT.

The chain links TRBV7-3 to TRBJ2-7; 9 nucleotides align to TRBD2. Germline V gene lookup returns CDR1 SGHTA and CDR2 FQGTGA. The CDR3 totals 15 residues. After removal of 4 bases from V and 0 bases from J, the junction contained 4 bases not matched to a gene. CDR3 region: CASSYHSGGSYEQYF. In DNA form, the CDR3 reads TGTGCCAGCAGCTACCATAGCGGGGGCTCCTACGAGCAGTACTTC. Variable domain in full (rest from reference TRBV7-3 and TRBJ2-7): GAGVSQTPSNKVTEKGKYVELRCDPISGHTALYWYRQSLGQGPEFLIYFQGTGAADDSGLPNDRFFAVRPEGSVSTLKIQRTERGDSAVYLCASSYHSGGSYEQYFGPGTRLTVT.

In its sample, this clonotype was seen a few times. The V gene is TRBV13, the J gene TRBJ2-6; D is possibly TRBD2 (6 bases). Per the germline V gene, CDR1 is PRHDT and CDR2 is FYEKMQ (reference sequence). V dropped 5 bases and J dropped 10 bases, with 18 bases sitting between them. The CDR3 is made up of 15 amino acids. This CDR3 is CASSLARGTPNVLTF. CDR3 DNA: TGTGCCAGCAGCCTAGCCCGAGGGACTCCAAACGTCCTGACTTTC.